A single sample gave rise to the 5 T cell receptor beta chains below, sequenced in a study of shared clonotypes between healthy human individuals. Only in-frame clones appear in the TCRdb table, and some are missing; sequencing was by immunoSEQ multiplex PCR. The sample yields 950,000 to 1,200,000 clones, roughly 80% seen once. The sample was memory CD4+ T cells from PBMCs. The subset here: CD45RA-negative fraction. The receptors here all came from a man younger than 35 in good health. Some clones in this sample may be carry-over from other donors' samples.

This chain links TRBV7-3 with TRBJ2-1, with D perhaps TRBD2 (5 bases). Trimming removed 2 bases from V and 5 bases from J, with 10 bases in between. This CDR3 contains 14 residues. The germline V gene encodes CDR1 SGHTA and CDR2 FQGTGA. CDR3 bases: TGTGCCAGCAGCTTAGTGGCGGGTAACAATGAGCAGTTCTTC. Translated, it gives CASSLVAGNNEQFF.

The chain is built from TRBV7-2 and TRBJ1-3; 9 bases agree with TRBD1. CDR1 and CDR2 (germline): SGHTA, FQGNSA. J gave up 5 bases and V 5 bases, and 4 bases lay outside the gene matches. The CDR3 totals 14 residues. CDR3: CASSPDRGRNTIYF. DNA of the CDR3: TGTGCCAGCAGCCCTGACAGGGGGAGAAACACCATATATTTT.

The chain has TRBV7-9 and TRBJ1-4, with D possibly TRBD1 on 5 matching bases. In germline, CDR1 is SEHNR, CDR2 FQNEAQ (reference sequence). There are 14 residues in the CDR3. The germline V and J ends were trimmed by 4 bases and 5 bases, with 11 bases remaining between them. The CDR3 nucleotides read TGTGCCAGCAGCTCGACACGGGGGAATGAAAAACTGTTTTTT. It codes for CASSSTRGNEKLFF.

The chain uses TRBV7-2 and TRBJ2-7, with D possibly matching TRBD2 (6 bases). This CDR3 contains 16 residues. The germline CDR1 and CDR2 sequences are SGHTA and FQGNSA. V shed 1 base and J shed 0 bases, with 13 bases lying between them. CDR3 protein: CASSLVGSGHSYEQYF. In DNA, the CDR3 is TGTGCCAGCAGCTTAGTGGGTAGCGGTCACTCCTACGAGCAGTACTTC.

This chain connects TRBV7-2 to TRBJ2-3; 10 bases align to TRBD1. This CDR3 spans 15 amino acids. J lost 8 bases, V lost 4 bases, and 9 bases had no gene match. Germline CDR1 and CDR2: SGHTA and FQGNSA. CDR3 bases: TGTGCCAGCAGCTCAAGCTCCGGGACAGGGGTTACGCAGTATTTT. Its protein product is CASSSSSGTGVTQYF.